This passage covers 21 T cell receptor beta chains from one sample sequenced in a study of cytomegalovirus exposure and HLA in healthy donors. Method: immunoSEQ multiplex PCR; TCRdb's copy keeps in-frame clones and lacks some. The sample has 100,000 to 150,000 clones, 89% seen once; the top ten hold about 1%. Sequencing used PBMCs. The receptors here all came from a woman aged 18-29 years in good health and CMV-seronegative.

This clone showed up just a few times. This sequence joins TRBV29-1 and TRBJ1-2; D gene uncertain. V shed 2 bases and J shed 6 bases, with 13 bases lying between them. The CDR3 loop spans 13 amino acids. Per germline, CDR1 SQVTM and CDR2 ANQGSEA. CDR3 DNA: TGCAGCGTTGAATTGATACTTCGCCATGGCTACACCTTC. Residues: CSVELILRHGYTF.

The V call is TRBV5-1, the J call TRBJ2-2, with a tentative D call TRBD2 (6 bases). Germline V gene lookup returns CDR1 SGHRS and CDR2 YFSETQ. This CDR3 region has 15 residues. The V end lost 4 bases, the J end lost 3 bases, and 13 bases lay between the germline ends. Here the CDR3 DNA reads TGCGCCAGCAGCGGAACCGGGACTTACACCGGGGAGCTGTTTTTT. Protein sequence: CASSGTGTYTGELFF.

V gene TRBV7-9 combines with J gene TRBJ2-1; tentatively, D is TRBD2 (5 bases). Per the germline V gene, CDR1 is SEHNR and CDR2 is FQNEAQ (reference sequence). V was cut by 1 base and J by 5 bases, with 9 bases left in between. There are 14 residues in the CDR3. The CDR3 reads CASSLVRGNNEQFF. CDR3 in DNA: TGTGCCAGCAGCTTAGTAAGAGGGAACAATGAGCAGTTCTTC.

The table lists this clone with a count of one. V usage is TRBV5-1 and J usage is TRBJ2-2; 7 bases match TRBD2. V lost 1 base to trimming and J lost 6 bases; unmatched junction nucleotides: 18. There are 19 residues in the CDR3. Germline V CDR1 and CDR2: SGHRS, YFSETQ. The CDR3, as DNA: TGCGCCAGCAGCTTGTGGTGGGACTACCAAGCTCGCACTCCCGGGGAGCTGTTTTTT. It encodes CASSLWWDYQARTPGELFF.

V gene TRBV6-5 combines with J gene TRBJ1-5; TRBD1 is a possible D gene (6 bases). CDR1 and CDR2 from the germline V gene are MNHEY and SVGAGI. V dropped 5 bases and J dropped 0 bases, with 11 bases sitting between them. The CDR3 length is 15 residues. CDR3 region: CASSQQGYSNQPQHF. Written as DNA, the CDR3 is TGTGCCAGCAGTCAACAGGGTTATAGCAATCAGCCCCAGCATTTT.

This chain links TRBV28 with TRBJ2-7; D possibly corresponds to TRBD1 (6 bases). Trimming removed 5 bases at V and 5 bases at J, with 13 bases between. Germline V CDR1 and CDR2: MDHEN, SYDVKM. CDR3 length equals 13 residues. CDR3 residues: CASSGTGFDEQYF. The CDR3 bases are TGTGCCAGCAGTGGAACAGGGTTCGACGAGCAGTACTTC.

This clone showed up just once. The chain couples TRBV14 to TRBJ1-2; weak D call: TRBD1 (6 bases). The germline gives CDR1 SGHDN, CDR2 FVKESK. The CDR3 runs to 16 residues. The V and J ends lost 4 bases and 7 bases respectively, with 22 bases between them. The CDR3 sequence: CASSRPGTRGMGGYTF. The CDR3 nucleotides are TGTGCCAGCAGCCGACCTGGGACACGGGGAATGGGTGGCTACACCTTC.

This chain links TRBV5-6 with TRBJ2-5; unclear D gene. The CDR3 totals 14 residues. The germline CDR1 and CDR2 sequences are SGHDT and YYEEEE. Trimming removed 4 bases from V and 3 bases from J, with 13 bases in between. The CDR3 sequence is CASSLGDLKETQYF. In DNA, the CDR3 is TGTGCCAGCAGCCTGGGCGATCTAAAAGAGACCCAGTACTTC.

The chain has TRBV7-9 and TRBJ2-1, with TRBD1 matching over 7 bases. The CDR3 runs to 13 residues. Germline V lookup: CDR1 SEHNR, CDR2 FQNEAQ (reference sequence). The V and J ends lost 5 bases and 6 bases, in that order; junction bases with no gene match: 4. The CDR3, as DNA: TGTGCCAGCAGCCACGGACAGGTCAATGAGCAGTTCTTC. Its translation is CASSHGQVNEQFF.

The CDR3: CASSPNTGIGYTF. Written as DNA, the CDR3 is TGTGCCAGCAGCCCAAACACGGGAATAGGCTACACCTTC. This chain joins TRBV14 and TRBJ1-2; D call uncertain. Trimming took 4 bases from V and 8 from J, leaving 14 bases between them. The CDR3 spans 13 residues. Per germline, CDR1 SGHDN and CDR2 FVKESK.

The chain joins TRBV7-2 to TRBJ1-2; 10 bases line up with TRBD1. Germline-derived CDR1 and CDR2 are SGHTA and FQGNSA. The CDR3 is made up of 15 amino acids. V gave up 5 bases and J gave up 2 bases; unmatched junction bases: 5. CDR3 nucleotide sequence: TGTGCCAGCAGCCGAGGACAGGGGGGCAACTATGGCTACACCTTC. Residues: CASSRGQGGNYGYTF. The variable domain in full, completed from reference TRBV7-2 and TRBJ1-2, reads GAGVSQSPSNKVTEKGKDVELRCDPISGHTALYWYRQSLGQGLEFLIYFQGNSAPDKSGLPSDRFSAERTGGSVSTLTIQRTQQEDSAVYLCASSRGQGGNYGYTFGSGTRLTVV.

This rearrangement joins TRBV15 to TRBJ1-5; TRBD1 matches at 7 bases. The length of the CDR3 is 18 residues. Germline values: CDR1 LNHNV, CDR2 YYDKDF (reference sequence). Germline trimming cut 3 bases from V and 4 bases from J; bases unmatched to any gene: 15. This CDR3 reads CATSRRAFQGGANQPQHF. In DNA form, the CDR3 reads TGTGCCACCAGCAGGAGAGCCTTCCAAGGGGGCGCTAATCAGCCCCAGCATTTT.

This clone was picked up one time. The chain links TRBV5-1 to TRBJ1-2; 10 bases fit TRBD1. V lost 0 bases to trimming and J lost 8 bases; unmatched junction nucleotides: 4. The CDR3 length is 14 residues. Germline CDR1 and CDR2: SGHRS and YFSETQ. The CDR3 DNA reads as TGCGCCAGCAGCTTGGAGACAGGGGGCTCGGGCTACACCTTC. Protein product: CASSLETGGSGYTF.

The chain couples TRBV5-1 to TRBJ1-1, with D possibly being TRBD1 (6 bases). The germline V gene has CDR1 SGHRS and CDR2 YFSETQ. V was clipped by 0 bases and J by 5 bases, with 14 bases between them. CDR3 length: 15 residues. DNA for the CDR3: TGCGCCAGCAGCTTGGTCCAGGGGCCGTTTACTGAAGCTTTCTTT. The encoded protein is CASSLVQGPFTEAFF.

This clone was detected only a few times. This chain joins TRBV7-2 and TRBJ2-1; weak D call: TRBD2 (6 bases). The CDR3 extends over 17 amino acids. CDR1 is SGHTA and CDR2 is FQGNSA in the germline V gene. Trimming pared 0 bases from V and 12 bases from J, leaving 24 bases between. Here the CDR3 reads CASSLAFFRTNASMQFF. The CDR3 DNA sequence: TGTGCCAGCAGCTTAGCGTTCTTTAGGACTAACGCCTCGATGCAGTTCTTC.

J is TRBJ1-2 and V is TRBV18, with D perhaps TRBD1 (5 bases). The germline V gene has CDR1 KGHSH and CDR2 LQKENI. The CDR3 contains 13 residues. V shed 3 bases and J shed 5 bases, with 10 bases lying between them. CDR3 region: CASSPTDTYGYTF. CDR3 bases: TGTGCCAGCTCACCGACGGACACTTATGGCTACACCTTC.

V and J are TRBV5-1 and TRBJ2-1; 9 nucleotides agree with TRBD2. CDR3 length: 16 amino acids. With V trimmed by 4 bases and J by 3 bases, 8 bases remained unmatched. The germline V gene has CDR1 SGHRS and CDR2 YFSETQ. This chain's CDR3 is CASSPLSGGIYNEQFF. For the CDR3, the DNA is TGCGCCAGCAGCCCCCTTAGCGGGGGAATCTACAATGAGCAGTTCTTC.

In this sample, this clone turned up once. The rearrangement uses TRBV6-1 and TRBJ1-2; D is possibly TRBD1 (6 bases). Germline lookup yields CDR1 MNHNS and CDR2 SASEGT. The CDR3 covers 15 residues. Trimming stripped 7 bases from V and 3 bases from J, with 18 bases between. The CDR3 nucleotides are TGTGCCAGCAAAGTCCGGCGGGGGGCTGACTATGGCTACACCTTC. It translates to CASKVRRGADYGYTF.

CDR3 nucleotides: TGTGCCAGCAATACCGGGACAGAGGGGAACACTGAAGCTTTCTTT. The encoded protein is CASNTGTEGNTEAFF. This rearrangement joins TRBV6-4 to TRBJ1-1, with 7 bases identical to TRBD1. Germline V CDR1 and CDR2: MRHNA, SNTAGT. Trimming cost V 7 bases and J 1 base; bases outside gene matches: 9. CDR3 length: 15 residues.

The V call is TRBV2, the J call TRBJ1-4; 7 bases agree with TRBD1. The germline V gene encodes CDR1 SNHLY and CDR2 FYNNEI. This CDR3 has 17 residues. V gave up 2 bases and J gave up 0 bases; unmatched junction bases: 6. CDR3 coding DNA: TGTGCCAGCAGTGAAACGGGACAGTCCGCAACTAATGAAAAACTGTTTTTT. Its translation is CASSETGQSATNEKLFF. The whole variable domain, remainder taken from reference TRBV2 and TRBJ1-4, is EPEVTQTPSHQVTQMGQEVILRCVPISNHLYFYWYRQILGQKVEFLVSFYNNEISEKSEIFDDQFSVERPDGSNFTLKIRSTKLEDSAMYFCASSETGQSATNEKLFFGSGTQLSVL.

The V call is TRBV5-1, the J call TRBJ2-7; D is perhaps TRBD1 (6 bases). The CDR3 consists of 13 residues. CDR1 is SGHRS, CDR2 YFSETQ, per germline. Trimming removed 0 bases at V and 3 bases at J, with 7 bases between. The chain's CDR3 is CASSLGTDYEQYV. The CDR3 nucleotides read TGCGCCAGCAGCTTGGGGACAGACTACGAGCAGTACGTC.